The present T cell receptor beta chain was sequenced within a study of blood T cells in healthy people across ages. Across the study: For every two T cells, template switching captured about one barcoded beta molecule.

This clonotype was picked up many times. The authors ran a second PCR of about 7 to 12 cycles using a sample-barcoded 5' primer and a J-beta primer mix. Researchers report that each sample yielded at least 3 million CDR3-containing paired-end reads. MiXCR, applied by TCRdb to the 5' RACE reads, yields one record per CDR3 protein. The sample lists roughly 550,000 distinct CDR3 sequences, more than 20% seen once, with approximately 8.7% in the top ten. V lost 5 bases, J lost 4 bases, and 15 bases lay in between. Germline V gene data show CDR1 as MDHEN and CDR2 as SYDVKM. The CDR3 is 15 amino acids. These same records also appear under a second study, on T cells of mothers and their children. That source notes: In both related and unrelated pairs, TCR recombination output is shaped similarly by thymic selection.

Material: blood. V and J are TRBV28 and TRBJ2-1; D not certain. The receptor was derived from a boy between 10 and 17 years old in good health. CDR3 DNA sequence: TGTGCCAGCAGTCGCACCGGGTCGTGGTACAATGAGCAGTTCTTC. This codes for CASSRTGSWYNEQFF.